These 10 T cell receptor beta chains originate from one sample sequenced in a study of blood T cell repertoires in COVID-19. Here immunoSEQ multiplex PCR was the method, and the copy in TCRdb shows in-frame clones only, minus some. The sample holds about 69,000 clones, 65% to 90% seen once. The sequenced sample consisted of peripheral blood. These receptors all stem from an elderly man with acute or convalescent COVID-19.

The chain is built from TRBV5-5 and TRBJ1-3; TRBD1 matches 8 bases. The germline V gene has CDR1 SGHKS and CDR2 YYEKEE (reference sequence). There are 16 residues in the CDR3. V trimming: 4 bases; J trimming: 2 bases; junction bases outside the gene matches: 8. This CDR3 reads CASSPGQGRAGNTIYF. In DNA, the CDR3 is TGTGCCAGCAGCCCAGGACAGGGTAGGGCTGGAAACACCATATATTTT. The full variable domain, rest sourced from reference TRBV5-5 and TRBJ1-3, is DAGVTQSPTHLIKTRGQQVTLRCSPISGHKSVSWYQQVLGQGPQFIFQYYEKEERGRGNFPDRFSARQFPNYSSELNVNALLLGDSALYLCASSPGQGRAGNTIYFGEGSWLTVV.

This chain connects TRBV6-5 to TRBJ2-1; 10 bases align to TRBD2. Trimming cost V 2 bases and J 6 bases; bases outside gene matches: 4. This CDR3 region has 15 residues. Germline-derived CDR1 and CDR2 are MNHEY and SVGAGI. Written as DNA, the CDR3 is TGTGCCAGCAGTTACAGAGCGGGAGGGCCCAATGAGCAGTTCTTC. Its protein product is CASSYRAGGPNEQFF.

The rearrangement joins TRBV6-5 to TRBJ1-1; D might be TRBD1 (6 bases). V gave up 6 bases and J gave up 3 bases, with 20 bases separating them. The germline V gene has CDR1 MNHEY and CDR2 SVGAGI. The CDR3 is 16 residues long. The CDR3 bases are TGTGCCAGCAGCTACGTCGGTGGGGGCAGGGACACTGAAGCTTTCTTT. This gives the protein CASSYVGGGRDTEAFF.

This chain connects TRBV4-3 to TRBJ1-2; tentative D call: TRBD1 (5 bases). The germline V gene encodes CDR1 LGHNA and CDR2 YSLEER. V was trimmed by 3 bases and J by 12 bases, leaving 17 bases between them. The CDR3 sequence is 13 residues long. The CDR3 protein is CASSHAPREGNTF. In nucleotides, the CDR3 is TGCGCCAGCAGCCATGCGCCCAGGGAGGGCAACACCTTC.

In this sample, this clone turned up once. The J gene is TRBJ2-6, the V gene TRBV3-1 (or the pseudogene TRBV3-2), with 9 bases matching TRBD1. The junction had 10 bases not matched to a gene; V was cut back by 4 bases and J by 0 bases. The CDR3 has 19 amino acids. The germline gives CDR1 LGHDT, CDR2 YNNKEL (reference sequence). The CDR3 spells CASSRFRDRALSGANVLTF. Here the CDR3 DNA reads TGTGCCAGCAGCCGGTTCCGGGACAGGGCCCTCTCTGGGGCCAACGTCCTGACTTTC.

The chain carries TRBV6-2 or TRBV6-3 and TRBJ2-4; D unclear. The V and J ends lost 5 bases and 7 bases respectively, with 6 bases between them. From germline, CDR1 is MNHEY and CDR2 SVGEGT. This CDR3 has 11 residues. This chain's CDR3 is CASSPGNIQYF. CDR3 nucleotide sequence: TGTGCCAGCAGTCCCGGGAACATTCAGTACTTC.

The CDR3 loop is CASSVGGTGSYEQYF. CDR3 DNA sequence: TGTGCCAGCAGCGTAGGAGGGACAGGATCCTACGAGCAGTACTTC. This chain uses TRBV9 with TRBJ2-7; 8 nucleotides match TRBD1. Trimming at V came to 0 bases and at J to 1 base, leaving 3 bases not matched to a gene. Germline loops: CDR1 SGDLS, CDR2 YYNGEE. CDR3 size: 15 residues. Together with reference TRBV9 and TRBJ2-7, the CDR3 gives the full variable domain: DSGVTQTPKHLITATGQRVTLRCSPRSGDLSVYWYQQSLDQGLQFLIQYYNGEERAKGNILERFSAQQFPDLHSELNLSSLELGDSALYFCASSVGGTGSYEQYFGPGTRLTVT.

The genes are TRBV11-3 and TRBJ1-3; unclear D gene. CDR1 and CDR2 from the germline V gene are SGHNT and YENEEA. The CDR3 has 13 residues. The ends were cut back, 6 bases at V and 4 bases at J, with 10 bases in the middle. As DNA, the CDR3 is TGTGCCAGCAGGGGTCAGGCCGGAAACACCATATATTTT. Protein sequence: CASRGQAGNTIYF.

The chain employs TRBV7-2 and TRBJ2-5; 7 positions match TRBD2. This CDR3 region has 13 residues. Germline values: CDR1 SGHTA, CDR2 FQGNSA. With 5 bases clipped from V and 4 bases from J, the junction kept 4 bases outside the gene matches. The CDR3 DNA reads TGTGCCAGCAGCGGGGGAGGGCGAGAGACCCAGTACTTC. Translation gives CASSGGGRETQYF.

The chain links TRBV5-1 to TRBJ2-3; 9 bases align to TRBD2. CDR1 and CDR2 (germline): SGHRS, YFSETQ. J lost 2 bases, V lost 0 bases, and 10 bases had no gene match. The CDR3 has 18 amino acids. In DNA, the CDR3 is TGCGCCAGCAGCTTGGCGGCAAGGACTAGCGACCTCACAGATACGCAGTATTTT. Translating gives CASSLAARTSDLTDTQYF.